This T cell receptor beta chain was captured by sequencing in a study of cytomegalovirus exposure and HLA in healthy donors. General study findings and limits: The productive fraction for most TCR beta V segments was about 87% or about 30% in an earlier analysis. Association with HLA alleles at 0.05 false discovery rate was found for 16,951 TCR beta sequences in a later analysis. With further analysis later on, most CMV-associated TCR beta chains appeared HLA-restricted. V- and J-gene trimming in TCR beta was tied to a missense DCLRE1C variant by an analysis performed later.

Points on this clone: Its antigen is still unknown.

This PCR relied on a set of 60 Vbeta primers and 13 Jbeta primers. Libraries were prepared by immunoSEQ multiplex PCR; TCRdb keeps only in-frame clonotypes and omits some of them. The repertoire consists of about 150,000 clones, with over 65% occurring once and the leading ten covering less than 2%. CDR1 and CDR2 (germline): MNHEY, SMNVEV (reference sequence). V dropped 2 bases and J dropped 4; count of bases not matched to a gene: 7. The length of the CDR3 is 16 residues. The J gene is TRBJ2-1, the V gene TRBV27; 8 bases agree with TRBD1. The material sequenced was PBMCs. The sequence derives from a man in his forties in good health and CMV-seronegative. CDR3 region: CASSLNRDRLYNEQFF. CDR3 nucleotides: TGTGCCAGCAGTTTAAACCGGGACAGGCTTTACAATGAGCAGTTCTTC.